Listed below are T cell receptor beta chains from one sample, sequenced in a study of T-cell memory formation after mild COVID-19. One entry per CDR3 protein, called by TCRdb with MiXCR from the 5' RACE reads. The sample yields about 430,000 distinct CDR3 sequences, roughly 17% seen once. Sequenced input: PBMCs or a T cell subset sorted from them (not recorded which). All receptors derive from a man in his late teens or twenties who had mild COVID-19 (a few samples of this study predate the infection). Cell type and time point are not known. CDR3s include the opening cysteine and the closing phenylalanine or tryptophan. Each record gives: J gene, V gene, clone size, D gene, CDR3 DNA, CDR3 protein. D genes are given only for firm matches. The size of a clone is reported for some rows only, either as once, few or many, or as a class for expanded clones.

J gene: TRBJ2-6; V gene: TRBV4-2; clone size: .; D gene: .; CDR3 DNA: TGTGCCAGCAGCCAAGAAGGAGGGACTGGGGCCAACGTCCTGACTTTC; CDR3 protein: CASSQEGGTGANVLTF
J gene: TRBJ2-2; V gene: TRBV4-2; clone size: few; D gene: TRBD2; CDR3 DNA: TGTGCCAGCAGCCAACCTAATAAGCGGGGGGGCCACGGGGAGCTGTTTTTT; CDR3 protein: CASSQPNKRGGHGELFF
J gene: TRBJ2-7; V gene: TRBV21-1; clone size: few; D gene: .; CDR3 DNA: TGTGCCAGCAGCCGGGGACCGGGACAGGGAGACGAGCAGTACTTC; CDR3 protein: CASSRGPGQGDEQYF
J gene: TRBJ1-3; V gene: TRBV5-1; clone size: .; D gene: .; CDR3 DNA: TGCGCCAGCAGCTCCGGGGGTGCCTTGAGAACCATATATTTT; CDR3 protein: CASSSGGALRTIYF
J gene: TRBJ2-5; V gene: TRBV12-3/TRBV12-4; clone size: .; D gene: .; CDR3 DNA: TGTGCCAGCAGTTCTGGCCTCCATGGTTCCGAGACCCAGTACTTC; CDR3 protein: CASSSGLHGSETQYF
J gene: TRBJ2-2; V gene: TRBV29-1; clone size: many; D gene: .; CDR3 DNA: TGCAGCGTTGTGGGCGGCACAATAACTCCAAACACCGGGGAGCTGTTTTTT; CDR3 protein: CSVVGGTITPNTGELFF
J gene: TRBJ2-7; V gene: TRBV4-2; clone size: few; D gene: TRBD2; CDR3 DNA: TGTGCCAGCAGCCAGTTGGGACTAGCGAGCAACGAGCAGTACTTC; CDR3 protein: CASSQLGLASNEQYF
J gene: TRBJ1-2; V gene: TRBV5-6; clone size: many; D gene: TRBD1; CDR3 DNA: TGTGCCAGCAGCTTACGACAGGGGGATGGCTACACCTTC; CDR3 protein: CASSLRQGDGYTF
J gene: TRBJ1-2; V gene: TRBV7-8; clone size: many; D gene: .; CDR3 DNA: TGTGCCAGCAGCCCTCGGAGGGGAGCTAACTATGGCTACACCTTC; CDR3 protein: CASSPRRGANYGYTF
J gene: TRBJ2-5; V gene: TRBV11-3; clone size: .; D gene: TRBD1; CDR3 DNA: TGTGCCAGCAGCCCGGGACAGAAATACCAAGAGACCCAGTACTTC; CDR3 protein: CASSPGQKYQETQYF
J gene: TRBJ1-2; V gene: TRBV6-5; clone size: .; D gene: .; CDR3 DNA: TGTGCCAGCAGTCCCCAACAAAGGGTCGCCTATGGCTACACCTTC; CDR3 protein: CASSPQQRVAYGYTF
J gene: TRBJ1-5; V gene: TRBV18; clone size: .; D gene: TRBD1; CDR3 DNA: TGTGCCAGCTCACGGGACAGGGAATTAGGACAGCCCCAGCATTTT; CDR3 protein: CASSRDRELGQPQHF
J gene: TRBJ1-1; V gene: TRBV4-3; clone size: .; D gene: .; CDR3 DNA: TGCGCCAGCAGCTTCGGGCTTGGGACTGAAGCTTTCTTT; CDR3 protein: CASSFGLGTEAFF
J gene: TRBJ2-4; V gene: TRBV7-2; clone size: .; D gene: .; CDR3 DNA: TGTGCCAGCAGCTTAGTGGTAGGGAAAAACATTCAGTACTTC; CDR3 protein: CASSLVVGKNIQYF
J gene: TRBJ1-1; V gene: TRBV20-1; clone size: .; D gene: .; CDR3 DNA: TGCAGTGCTCCAGCAATGAACACTGAAGCTTTCTTT; CDR3 protein: CSAPAMNTEAFF
J gene: TRBJ1-6; V gene: TRBV24-1; clone size: few; D gene: TRBD1; CDR3 DNA: TGTGCCACCAGGACAGGGGGGTCACCCCTCCACTTT; CDR3 protein: CATRTGGSPLHF
J gene: TRBJ1-6; V gene: TRBV4-3; clone size: .; D gene: TRBD1; CDR3 DNA: TGCGCCAGCAGCCATGGACAGGGCAGTTATAATTCACCCCTCCACTTT; CDR3 protein: CASSHGQGSYNSPLHF
J gene: TRBJ2-6; V gene: TRBV5-5; clone size: few; D gene: .; CDR3 DNA: TGTGCCAGCAGCTTGAGAGCAGACTCTGGGGCCAACGTCCTGACTTTC; CDR3 protein: CASSLRADSGANVLTF
J gene: TRBJ2-1; V gene: TRBV7-9; clone size: many; D gene: TRBD2; CDR3 DNA: TGTGCCAGCAGCTTTAGCGGGGTCTACAATGAGCAGTTCTTC; CDR3 protein: CASSFSGVYNEQFF
J gene: TRBJ2-1; V gene: TRBV5-1; clone size: .; D gene: .; CDR3 DNA: TGCGCCAGCAGCTTTGGAGCGTGGGCCCTCTACAATGAGCAGTTCTTC; CDR3 protein: CASSFGAWALYNEQFF
J gene: TRBJ2-7; V gene: TRBV30; clone size: .; D gene: .; CDR3 DNA: TGTGCCTGGAGCTTAGAGGCAGGTCCACCTTACGAGCAGTACTTC; CDR3 protein: CAWSLEAGPPYEQYF
J gene: TRBJ1-3; V gene: TRBV4-1; clone size: many; D gene: TRBD1; CDR3 DNA: TGCGCCAGCAGGGCAGGGGGTGGAAACACCATATATTTT; CDR3 protein: CASRAGGGNTIYF
J gene: TRBJ2-3; V gene: TRBV7-6; clone size: .; D gene: TRBD1; CDR3 DNA: TGTGCCAGCAGCTTCCCGGGACAGGGGGCAGGAGATACGCAGTATTTT; CDR3 protein: CASSFPGQGAGDTQYF
J gene: TRBJ1-2; V gene: TRBV7-2; clone size: .; D gene: .; CDR3 DNA: TGTGCCAGCAGCTCCCGACAGCAAGAACGGGGCTACACCTTC; CDR3 protein: CASSSRQQERGYTF
J gene: TRBJ1-2; V gene: TRBV12-3/TRBV12-4; clone size: few; D gene: .; CDR3 DNA: TGTGCCAGCAGTATCGGACGCGGCTACACCTTC; CDR3 protein: CASSIGRGYTF
J gene: TRBJ2-1; V gene: TRBV5-1; clone size: many; D gene: TRBD2; CDR3 DNA: TGCGCCAGCAGCTGGAGCGGGGGGGCCTACAATGAGCAGTTCTTC; CDR3 protein: CASSWSGGAYNEQFF
J gene: TRBJ1-4; V gene: TRBV4-2; clone size: many; D gene: .; CDR3 DNA: TGTGCCAGCAGCCAAGATGGAGGAGGGACTAATGAAAAACTGTTTTTT; CDR3 protein: CASSQDGGGTNEKLFF
J gene: TRBJ2-5; V gene: TRBV7-3; clone size: few; D gene: TRBD2; CDR3 DNA: TGTGCCAGCAGCCCACTAGCGAACCAAGAGACCCAGTACTTC; CDR3 protein: CASSPLANQETQYF
J gene: TRBJ1-5; V gene: TRBV24-1; clone size: .; D gene: .; CDR3 DNA: TGTGCCACCGCCAGAGATTTTAATCAGCCCCAGCATTTT; CDR3 protein: CATARDFNQPQHF
J gene: TRBJ2-2; V gene: TRBV20-1; clone size: few; D gene: TRBD1; CDR3 DNA: TGCAGTGCTGCCGACAGGGGGGGCACCGGGGAGCTGTTTTTT; CDR3 protein: CSAADRGGTGELFF
J gene: TRBJ2-5; V gene: TRBV12-3/TRBV12-4; clone size: few; D gene: TRBD2; CDR3 DNA: TGTGCCAGCAGCCGACTAGCGGGGGGGTTAGAGACCCAGTACTTC; CDR3 protein: CASSRLAGGLETQYF
J gene: TRBJ1-4; V gene: TRBV5-4; clone size: few; D gene: .; CDR3 DNA: TGTGCCAGCAGCTTGCGACTAGGTTCTAATGAAAAACTGTTTTTT; CDR3 protein: CASSLRLGSNEKLFF
J gene: TRBJ2-3; V gene: TRBV12-3/TRBV12-4; clone size: few; D gene: .; CDR3 DNA: TGTGCCAGCAGGGCGGTGGCGGACACAGATACGCAGTATTTT; CDR3 protein: CASRAVADTDTQYF
J gene: TRBJ2-2; V gene: TRBV7-8; clone size: .; D gene: .; CDR3 DNA: TGTGCCAGCAGCTTATCCCAGGTCACGAACACCGGGGAGCTGTTTTTT; CDR3 protein: CASSLSQVTNTGELFF
J gene: TRBJ2-3; V gene: TRBV9; clone size: .; D gene: .; CDR3 DNA: TGTGCCAGCAGCACCCGACCCAGCACAGATACGCAGTATTTT; CDR3 protein: CASSTRPSTDTQYF
J gene: TRBJ1-1; V gene: TRBV11-3; clone size: .; D gene: .; CDR3 DNA: TGTGCCAGCAGCTTAGATCTAGGACAGAAAGCTTTCTTT; CDR3 protein: CASSLDLGQKAFF
J gene: TRBJ2-7; V gene: TRBV5-6; clone size: many; D gene: .; CDR3 DNA: TGTGCCAGCAGCCCCGACAGGTCCTACGAGCAGTACTTC; CDR3 protein: CASSPDRSYEQYF
J gene: TRBJ2-7; V gene: TRBV5-1; clone size: many; D gene: .; CDR3 DNA: TGCGCCAGCAGCTACAGTAAAAGCTCCTACGAGCAGTACTTC; CDR3 protein: CASSYSKSSYEQYF
J gene: TRBJ2-3; V gene: TRBV7-2; clone size: .; D gene: .; CDR3 DNA: TGTGCCAGCAGCTCGCCTAGGGGGTGGCGCACAGATACGCAGTATTTT; CDR3 protein: CASSSPRGWRTDTQYF
J gene: TRBJ2-3; V gene: TRBV11-2; clone size: .; D gene: .; CDR3 DNA: TGTGCCAGCAGCTCCTCTATAGTGTGGACGCAGTATTTT; CDR3 protein: CASSSSIVWTQYF
J gene: TRBJ2-1; V gene: TRBV6-2/TRBV6-3; clone size: many; D gene: TRBD2; CDR3 DNA: TGTGCCAGCAGTTACCTAGCGGGGGGTATATACAATGAGCAGTTCTTC; CDR3 protein: CASSYLAGGIYNEQFF
J gene: TRBJ2-2; V gene: TRBV12-3/TRBV12-4; clone size: many; D gene: TRBD2; CDR3 DNA: TGTGCCAGCAGGAATAGCGGGGGGTCCGGGGAGCTGTTTTTT; CDR3 protein: CASRNSGGSGELFF
J gene: TRBJ1-2; V gene: TRBV9; clone size: .; D gene: TRBD1; CDR3 DNA: TGTGCCAGCAGCGTAGCCTCACAGGGGGCGAAAGGCTACACCTTC; CDR3 protein: CASSVASQGAKGYTF
J gene: TRBJ2-5; V gene: TRBV9; clone size: few; D gene: TRBD2; CDR3 DNA: TGTGCCAGCAGCGCGGGACTAGCGGTAAAAGAGACCCAGTACTTC; CDR3 protein: CASSAGLAVKETQYF
J gene: TRBJ2-3; V gene: TRBV16; clone size: few; D gene: TRBD1; CDR3 DNA: TGTGCCAGCAGCCAATGGGACAGGTCCACAGATACGCAGTATTTT; CDR3 protein: CASSQWDRSTDTQYF
J gene: TRBJ1-2; V gene: TRBV7-2; clone size: .; D gene: .; CDR3 DNA: TGTGCCAGCAGCGCGGGACAAGGCTACACCTTC; CDR3 protein: CASSAGQGYTF
J gene: TRBJ1-2; V gene: TRBV15; clone size: .; D gene: .; CDR3 DNA: TGTGCCACCAGCCCCAGGGACCGGTATGGCTACACCTTC; CDR3 protein: CATSPRDRYGYTF
J gene: TRBJ2-7; V gene: TRBV9; clone size: few; D gene: .; CDR3 DNA: TGTGCCAGCAGCGTAGACCAGGGGTTCTACGAGCAGTACTTC; CDR3 protein: CASSVDQGFYEQYF
J gene: TRBJ2-3; V gene: TRBV7-3; clone size: .; D gene: .; CDR3 DNA: TGTGCCAGCAGTCCCGGGGGTGGGGCAGATACGCAGTATTTT; CDR3 protein: CASSPGGGADTQYF
J gene: TRBJ1-5; V gene: TRBV20-1; clone size: .; D gene: .; CDR3 DNA: TGCAGTGCTCAGGGGAACGTGAACAATCAGCCCCAGCATTTT; CDR3 protein: CSAQGNVNNQPQHF
J gene: TRBJ2-1; V gene: TRBV29-1; clone size: .; D gene: .; CDR3 DNA: TGCAGCGTTGAGGGGCAGGGGGGCGGCTACAATGAGCAGTTCTTC; CDR3 protein: CSVEGQGGGYNEQFF
J gene: TRBJ2-7; V gene: TRBV29-1; clone size: few; D gene: TRBD1; CDR3 DNA: TGCAGCGTTTCCGACAGGGGGCTTTGGGAGCAGTACTTC; CDR3 protein: CSVSDRGLWEQYF
J gene: TRBJ1-1; V gene: TRBV6-2/TRBV6-3; clone size: few; D gene: .; CDR3 DNA: TGTGCCAGCACGCGACAGGAAATAGGCACTGAAGCTTTCTTT; CDR3 protein: CASTRQEIGTEAFF
J gene: TRBJ1-4; V gene: TRBV6-5; clone size: .; D gene: TRBD1; CDR3 DNA: TGTGCCAGCAGTTCCGGACAGGGGACGCATGAAAAACTGTTTTTT; CDR3 protein: CASSSGQGTHEKLFF
J gene: TRBJ2-5; V gene: TRBV28; clone size: few; D gene: .; CDR3 DNA: TGTGCCAGCAGCTCCCTTCGGTACCCTGGGGAGACCCAGTACTTC; CDR3 protein: CASSSLRYPGETQYF
J gene: TRBJ2-7; V gene: TRBV9; clone size: .; D gene: TRBD1; CDR3 DNA: TGTGCCAGCAGCGCCAATTGGGGACAGGGGGCTCTCTACGAGCAGTACTTC; CDR3 protein: CASSANWGQGALYEQYF